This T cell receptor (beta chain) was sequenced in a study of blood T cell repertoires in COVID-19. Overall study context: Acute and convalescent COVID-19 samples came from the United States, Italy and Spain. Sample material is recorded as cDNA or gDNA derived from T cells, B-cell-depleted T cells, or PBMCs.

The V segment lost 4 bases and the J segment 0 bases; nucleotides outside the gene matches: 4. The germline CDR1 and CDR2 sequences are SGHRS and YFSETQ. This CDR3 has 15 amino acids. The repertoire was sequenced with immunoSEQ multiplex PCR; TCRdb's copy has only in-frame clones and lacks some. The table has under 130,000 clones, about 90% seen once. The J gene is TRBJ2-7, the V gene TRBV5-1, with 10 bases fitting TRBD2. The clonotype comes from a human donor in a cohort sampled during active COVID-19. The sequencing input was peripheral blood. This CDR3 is CASSPTSGFSYEQYF. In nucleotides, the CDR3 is TGCGCCAGCAGCCCGACTAGCGGGTTCTCCTACGAGCAGTACTTC. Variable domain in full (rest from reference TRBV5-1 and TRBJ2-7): KAGVTQTPRYLIKTRGQQVTLSCSPISGHRSVSWYQQTPGQGLQFLFEYFSETQRNKGNFPGRFSGRQFSNSRSEMNVSTLELGDSALYLCASSPTSGFSYEQYFGPGTRLTVT.